This is a list of T cell receptor beta chains from one sample in a study of Tregs in tolerant kidney transplant recipients. Sequencing used immunoSEQ multiplex PCR; TCRdb keeps in-frame clones, though not all of them. The sample lists 74,000 or so clones, 90% to 95% occurring once. Specimen: CD4+ T cells from blood (PBMCs), collected 24 months after the transplant. These receptors were collected from a human patient who received a combined kidney and bone marrow transplant. Some T cells may trace back to the graft donor. CDR3s include the opening cysteine and the closing phenylalanine or tryptophan.

V: TRBV11-1; CDR3: CASSLSRDRARRYTGELFF
V: TRBV6-5; CDR3: CASSGRLALREQYF
V: TRBV19; CDR3: CASSIDLAGYSYEQYF
V: TRBV5-8; CDR3: CASSLVSSGYYEQYF
V: TRBV7-9; CDR3: CASSFISGGDETQYF
V: TRBV4-3; CDR3: CASSQDSWTSGYEQYF
V: TRBV7-2; CDR3: CASSLVSQGSYEQYF
V: TRBV2; CDR3: CASSDRVYTF
V: TRBV5-1; CDR3: CASSLGLAGVAEQFF
V: TRBV21-1; CDR3: CASSKEVGDSIPFNEQFF
V: TRBV4-3; CDR3: CASSATGNQPQHF
V: TRBV9; CDR3: CASSVYPRSSYNEQFF
V: TRBV2; CDR3: CASRAGGAPYEQYF
V: TRBV15; CDR3: CATSRNTEAFF
V: TRBV6-1; CDR3: CASSWGHSGNTIYF
V: TRBV4-3; CDR3: CASLRLAVNQETQYF
V: TRBV7-9; CDR3: CASSPTGYNEQFF
V: TRBV5-8; CDR3: CASSLGKSPLHF
V: TRBV6-5; CDR3: CASRLAGAYEQYF
V: TRBV4-1; CDR3: CASSQDGRDRGRGGNTEAFF
V: TRBV7-2; CDR3: CASSLSVGLNTGELFF